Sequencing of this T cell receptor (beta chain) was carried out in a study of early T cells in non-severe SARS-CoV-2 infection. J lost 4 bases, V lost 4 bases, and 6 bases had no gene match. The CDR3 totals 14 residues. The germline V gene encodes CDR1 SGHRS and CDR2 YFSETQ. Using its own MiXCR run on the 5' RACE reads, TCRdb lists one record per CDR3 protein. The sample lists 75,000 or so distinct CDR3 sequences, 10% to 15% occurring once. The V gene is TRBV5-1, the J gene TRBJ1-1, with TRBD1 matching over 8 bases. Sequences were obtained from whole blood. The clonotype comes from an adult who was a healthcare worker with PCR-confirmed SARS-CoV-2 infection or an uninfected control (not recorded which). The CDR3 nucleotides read TGCGCCAGCAGCCGACCAGGGGGCGGCACTGAAGCTTTCTTT. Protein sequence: CASSRPGGGTEAFF.